This record looks at one TCR beta chain sequence and its context. The target antigen is unknown. The CDR3 extends over 14 amino acids. Germline assignment: CDR1 MNHNY and CDR2 SVGAGI (reference sequence). Trimming pared 2 bases from V and 0 bases from J, leaving 5 bases between. Sorted CD4+ subsets: naive, central memory, regulatory, stem cell-like memory (CD45RO/CCR7/CD25/CD127/CD95/CD27 panel). The data were obtained in a study of beta chain features in type 1 diabetes. Whole-study findings and limits: Any HLA-type effect on TCRB rearrangement remained unresolved here. People with Type 1 diabetes carried modestly yet significantly shorter TCRB CDR3s in all four CD4+ subsets.

TCRB transcripts that were expressed got sequenced, as all of the isolated RNA had been reverse transcribed. Sequencing was performed with immunoSEQ multiplex PCR; in TCRdb, only in-frame clones are kept and a portion is missing. The sample lists almost 350,000 clones, approximately 9.9% occurring once. The material sequenced was central memory CD4+ T cells from blood. This TCR came from a man aged 30 to 39 with type 1 diabetes. V and J are TRBV6-6 and TRBJ1-3, with D unclear. The CDR3 here is CASSYVLSGNTIYF. As DNA, the CDR3 is TGTGCCAGCAGTTACGTCCTCTCTGGAAACACCATATATTTT.